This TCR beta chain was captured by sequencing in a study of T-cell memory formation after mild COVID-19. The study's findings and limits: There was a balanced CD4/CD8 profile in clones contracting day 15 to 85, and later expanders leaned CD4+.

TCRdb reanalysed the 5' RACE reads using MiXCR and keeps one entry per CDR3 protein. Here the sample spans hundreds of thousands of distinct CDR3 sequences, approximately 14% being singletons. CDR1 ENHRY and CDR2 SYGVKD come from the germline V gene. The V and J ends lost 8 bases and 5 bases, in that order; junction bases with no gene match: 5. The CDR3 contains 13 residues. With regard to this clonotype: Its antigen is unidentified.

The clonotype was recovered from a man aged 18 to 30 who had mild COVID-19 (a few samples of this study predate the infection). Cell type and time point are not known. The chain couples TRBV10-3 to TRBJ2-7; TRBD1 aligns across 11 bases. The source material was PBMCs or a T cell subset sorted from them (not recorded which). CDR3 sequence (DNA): TGTGCCATCCGCCGGGACAGGGGGAACGAGCAGTACTTC. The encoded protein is CAIRRDRGNEQYF.